Shown below are 10 T cell receptor beta chains from a single sample sequenced in a study of tumor and adjacent non-tumor tissue in lung cancer. The library came from three nested PCR rounds adapted from ARM-PCR protocols. TCRdb independently ran MiXCR on the multiplex PCR reads; one entry per CDR3 protein. The table shows some 95,000 distinct CDR3 sequences, with 75% to 85% occurring only once. The template was RNA from unsorted bulk tissue. The normal lung tissue was taken more than 3 cm from the tumor edge. Sequencing was performed on distant non-tumor lung tissue. The source is a man in his sixties with small cell lung cancer.

As concerns this clonotype: At one end, the junction sequence differs from germline, possibly due to a read error. The V call is TRBV6-1, the J call TRBJ1-6, with 7 positions matching TRBD1. The CDR3 covers 15 residues. Germline assignment: CDR1 MNHNS and CDR2 SASEGT. The CDR3 spells CASSEADRETSPFHF. The CDR3 region has the DNA TGTGCCAGCAGTGAAGCCGACAGGGAGACTTCACCCTTCCACTTT.

Note on this clonotype: Germline is not matched at one junction end, which may reflect a read error. The chain combines TRBV12-3 or TRBV12-4 with TRBJ2-1; tentatively, D is TRBD2 (5 bases). CDR3 length: 15 residues. This CDR3 is CARSLSGSGSDEQFF. CDR3 sequence (DNA): TGTGCCAGGAGTTTGAGTGGGAGTGGGTCGGATGAGCAGTTCTTC.

This clonotype showed up just a few times. Likely a read error: the CDR3 ends without its conserved phenylalanine or tryptophan. The chain carries TRBV5-1 and TRBJ1-2; 7 bases map to TRBD1. V was pared by 4 bases and J by 5 bases, with 5 bases of the junction left unmatched. The germline V gene has CDR1 SGHRS and CDR2 YFSETQ. The CDR3 has 13 amino acids. The CDR3 coding sequence is TGCGCCAGCAGCCCGGGGACAGCTTATGGCTACACCTCC. Its translation: CASSPGTAYGYTS.

Concerning this clonotype: Its ends do not fully match the called genes, so a read error is possible. The genes are TRBV29-1 and TRBJ2-7; possibly TRBD1 or TRBD2 for D (5 bases each). The length of the CDR3 is 13 residues. Germline V gives CDR1 SQVTM, CDR2 ANQGSEA. CDR3 sequence: CSVGAGPGIEQYF. CDR3 bases: TGCAGTGTTGGGGCAGGACCGGGAATCGAGCAGTACTTC.

With regard to this clonotype: One junction end does not reproduce the germline sequence, and a read error may be involved. This chain joins TRBV6-1 and TRBJ2-7; a possible D gene is TRBD1 (6 bases). This CDR3 region has 13 residues. Germline CDR1 is MNHNS and CDR2 is SASEGT. CDR3 region: CASSTGQLYGQYF. As DNA, the CDR3 is TGTGCCAGTAGTACCGGACAGCTCTACGGGCAGTACTTC.

The chain links TRBV10-3 to TRBJ2-5; 8 bases match TRBD2. Germline loops: CDR1 ENHRY, CDR2 SYGVKD. J gave up 9 bases and V 7 bases, and 10 bases lay outside the gene matches. This CDR3 is built from 13 residues. CDR3 loop: CAIITAGEESQYF. CDR3 DNA sequence: TGTGCCATCATCACAGCGGGAGAGGAGTCCCAGTACTTC.

The rearrangement uses TRBV6-1 and TRBJ2-2; either TRBD1 or TRBD2 may fit D (5 bases each). Germline V gene lookup returns CDR1 MNHNS and CDR2 SASEGT. V was pared by 4 bases and J by 7 bases, with 19 bases between. The CDR3 sequence is 16 residues long. CDR3 residues: CASSVGTWVAGGELFF. The CDR3 bases are TGTGCCAGCAGTGTTGGGACGTGGGTAGCAGGCGGGGAGCTGTTTTTT.

Regarding this clonotype: Sequence at one end of the junction differs from germline and may be a read error. This rearrangement joins TRBV6-1 to TRBJ2-2, with D possibly being TRBD2 (5 bases). Looked up from germline, CDR1 is MNHNS and CDR2 is SASEGT. The CDR3 has 16 amino acids. The CDR3 coding sequence is TGTGTCAGCAGTGAAGACCATAGCGTGCCGGCCGGGGAGCTGTTTTTT. Amino acids: CVSSEDHSVPAGELFF.

A remark on this clonotype: One end of the junction fails to match germline, which may point to a read error. The chain is built from TRBV10-2 and TRBJ2-3, with D perhaps matching TRBD2 (6 bases). The CDR3 consists of 17 residues. Germline V gives CDR1 WSHSY, CDR2 SAAADI. The CDR3 DNA reads TGCGCTAGCAGTGAGTCTCGAACGGGAGAGAGCACAGATACGCAGTATTTT. Translated: CASSESRTGESTDTQYF.

As for this clonotype: The junction and the germline gene differ at one end; a read error may be behind it. The rearrangement joins TRBV4-1 to TRBJ2-7; D gene ambiguous. CDR3 length: 15 residues. Germline CDR1 reads MGHRA; CDR2 reads YSYEKL. The CDR3 loop is CASSQVSVGSYEQYF. Here the CDR3 DNA reads TGCGCCAGTAGCCAAGTGTCGGTGGGATCCTACGAGCAGTACTTC.